This entry is about one T cell receptor (beta chain). This record comes from a study of cytomegalovirus exposure and HLA in healthy donors. Turning to the study itself: Approximately 80 million unique TCRs from HLA-typed donors were held in an early data release.

The CDR3 contains 14 residues. The J segment lost 3 bases and the V segment lost 6 bases, leaving 6 bases of the junction unmatched. Looked up from germline, CDR1 is MDHEN and CDR2 is SYDVKM. The primer mix had 60 Vbeta and 13 Jbeta primers. Clones were sequenced by immunoSEQ multiplex PCR, and TCRdb holds only the in-frame ones, with some missing. The sample table sets out 150,000 or so clones. Sequenced material: PBMCs. The rearrangement uses TRBV28 and TRBJ2-7; 9 positions agree with TRBD2. The TCR comes from a woman between 50 and 59 years old in good health and CMV-seronegative. The CDR3 sequence: CASSRSGGLYEQYF. For the CDR3, the DNA is TGTGCCAGCAGCCGTAGCGGGGGACTCTACGAGCAGTACTTC.